This TCR beta chain derives from a study of cytomegalovirus exposure and HLA in healthy donors. The CDR3 runs 16 residues. Germline assignment: CDR1 SEHNR and CDR2 FQNEAQ (reference sequence). Trimming took 4 bases from V and 1 from J; bases not matched to a gene: 8. This PCR relied on a set of 60 Vbeta primers and 13 Jbeta primers. Some clones are missing from TCRdb's copy, which holds only in-frame ones; the method was immunoSEQ multiplex PCR. The table records under 150,000 clones, roughly three quarters of them present only once. The sequenced sample was PBMCs. This TCR came from a middle-aged woman in good health and CMV-seropositive. This rearrangement joins TRBV7-9 to TRBJ1-1; TRBD1 aligns across 8 bases. The CDR3 sequence is CASSSGQGMRNTEAFF. Here the CDR3 DNA reads TGTGCCAGCAGCTCTGGACAGGGAATGAGGAACACTGAAGCTTTCTTT.